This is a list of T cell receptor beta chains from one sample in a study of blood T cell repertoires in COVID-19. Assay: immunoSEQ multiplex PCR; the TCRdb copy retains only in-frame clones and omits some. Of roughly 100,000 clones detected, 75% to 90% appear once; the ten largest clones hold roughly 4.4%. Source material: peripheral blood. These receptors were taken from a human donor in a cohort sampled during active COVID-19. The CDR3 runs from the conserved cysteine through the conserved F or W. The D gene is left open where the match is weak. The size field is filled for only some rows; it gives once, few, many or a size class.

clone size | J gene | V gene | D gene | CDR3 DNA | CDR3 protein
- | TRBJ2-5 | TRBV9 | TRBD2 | TGTGCCAGCAGCGTAGAGGCTAGCGGGGAAGAGACCCAGTACTTC | CASSVEASGEETQYF
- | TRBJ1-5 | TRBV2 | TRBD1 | TGTGCCAGCAGGACCGGGACAGGGAATCAGCCCCAGCATTTT | CASRTGTGNQPQHF
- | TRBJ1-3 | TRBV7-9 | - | TGTGCCAGCAGCTTAACGAGTAATAGGGGTTCTGGAAACACCATATATTTT | CASSLTSNRGSGNTIYF
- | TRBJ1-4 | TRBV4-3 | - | TGCGCCAGCAGCCAAGGGGGCAGGGCGGCCGCTGAAAAACTGTTTTTT | CASSQGGRAAAEKLFF
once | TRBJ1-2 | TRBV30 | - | TGTGCCTTAAAGATTCAGGCTAACTATGGCTACACCTTC | CALKIQANYGYTF
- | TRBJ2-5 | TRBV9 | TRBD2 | TGTGCCAGCAGCGTAGGAAGCGGGGTGATAGAGACCCAGTACTTC | CASSVGSGVIETQYF
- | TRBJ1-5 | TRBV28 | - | TGTGCCAGCAGTTCTACAGGGTATCAGCCCCAGCATTTT | CASSSTGYQPQHF
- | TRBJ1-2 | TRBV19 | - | TGTGCCAGTAGTATAGATCACTATTTCCAGGGTTCTAACTATGGCTACACCTTC | CASSIDHYFQGSNYGYTF
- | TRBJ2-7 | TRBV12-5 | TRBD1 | TGTGCTAGTGGTTTGCCCAGGACAGGGGCGGCCTACGAGCAGTACTTC | CASGLPRTGAAYEQYF
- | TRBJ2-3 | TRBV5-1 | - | TGCGCCAGCAGCCCGAGCCACCCCACAGATACGCAGTATTTT | CASSPSHPTDTQYF
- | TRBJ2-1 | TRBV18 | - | TGTGCCAGCTCACTCCCCGGCGGCGGAGAACAGTTCTTC | CASSLPGGGEQFF
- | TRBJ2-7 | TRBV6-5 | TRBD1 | TGTGCCAGCAGGATACACAGGGGTGAAGTTTACGAGCAGTACTTC | CASRIHRGEVYEQYF
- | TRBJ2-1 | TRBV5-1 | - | TGCGCCAGCAGCACTGACAGTTCCTACAATGAGCAGTTCTTC | CASSTDSSYNEQFF
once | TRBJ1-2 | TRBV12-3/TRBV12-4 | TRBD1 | TGTGCCAGCAGTGGGACAGCGTATGGCTACACCTTC | CASSGTAYGYTF
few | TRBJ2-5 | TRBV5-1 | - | TGCGCCAGCAGCTTGCCAGGGGAAGAGACCCAGTACTTC | CASSLPGEETQYF
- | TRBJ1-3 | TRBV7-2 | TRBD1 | TGTGCCAGCAGCTTAGTTCAGGGGGCCTCTGGAAACACCATATATTTT | CASSLVQGASGNTIYF
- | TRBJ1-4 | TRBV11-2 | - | TGTGCCAGCAGCCGGGACCACTCTGGAGGGGAAAAACTGTTTTTT | CASSRDHSGGEKLFF
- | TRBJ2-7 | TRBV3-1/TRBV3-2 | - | TGTGCCAGCAGCCCCGGGGTAGCGTATACCTACGAGCAGTACTTC | CASSPGVAYTYEQYF
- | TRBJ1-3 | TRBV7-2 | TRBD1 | TGTGCCAGCAGCTCACCGGGACAGGGGGCTTTAAACACCATATATTTT | CASSSPGQGALNTIYF
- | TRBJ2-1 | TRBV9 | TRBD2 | TGTGCCAGCAGCTTGAGCGGGGGGGTTATCAATGAGCAGTTCTTC | CASSLSGGVINEQFF
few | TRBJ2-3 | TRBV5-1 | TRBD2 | TGCGCCAGCAGCGCAATGATGAAGCGGGGCCGCACAGATACGCAGTATTTT | CASSAMMKRGRTDTQYF
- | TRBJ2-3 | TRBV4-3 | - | TGCGCCAGCAGCAAAGCTGGGGGGGCGCCTAGAGATACGCAGTATTTT | CASSKAGGAPRDTQYF
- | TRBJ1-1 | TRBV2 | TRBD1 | TGTGCCAGCAGAACAGGGGAGCCTGAAGCTTTCTTT | CASRTGEPEAFF
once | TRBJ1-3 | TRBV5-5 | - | TGTGCCAGCAGCTTGGATCCTAGCTCTGGAAACACCATATATTTT | CASSLDPSSGNTIYF
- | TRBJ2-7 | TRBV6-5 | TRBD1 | TGTGCCAGCAGTCAACGACAGGGAGCTGTGAAGCAGTACTTC | CASSQRQGAVKQYF
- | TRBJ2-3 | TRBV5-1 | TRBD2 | TGCGCCAGCAGCTTGGGACTAGCGGGGGGGCCGATAAGCACAGATACGCAGTATTTT | CASSLGLAGGPISTDTQYF
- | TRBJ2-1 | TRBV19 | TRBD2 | TGTGCCAGTAGTATAGGGCTAGCGGTGTACAATGAGCAGTTCTTC | CASSIGLAVYNEQFF
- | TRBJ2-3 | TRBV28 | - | TGTGCCAGCAGACTAGGGACTAGCACAGATACGCAGTATTTT | CASRLGTSTDTQYF
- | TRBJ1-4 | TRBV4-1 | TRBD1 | TGCGCCAGCAGCCGGACAGGGCGGGGAGGGGAAAAACTGTTTTTT | CASSRTGRGGEKLFF
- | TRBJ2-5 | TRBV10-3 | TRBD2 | TGTGCCATCAGAGCGGACTCGGGGGGAGAGACCCAGTACTTC | CAIRADSGGETQYF
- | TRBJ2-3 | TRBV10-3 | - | TGTGCCATCAGTGAGTCGACTCGGGGCACAGATACGCAGTATTTT | CAISESTRGTDTQYF
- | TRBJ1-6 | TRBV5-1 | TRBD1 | TGCGCCAGCAGCTTTTTAGGGACAGGGGATAATTCACCCCTCCACTTT | CASSFLGTGDNSPLHF
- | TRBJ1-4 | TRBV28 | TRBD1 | TGTGCCAGCAGACGTCCAGGGGGCGGGGAAAAACTGTTTTTT | CASRRPGGGEKLFF